Listed below are T cell receptor beta chains from one sample, sequenced in a study of blood T cell repertoires in COVID-19. Sequenced by immunoSEQ multiplex PCR; TCRdb stores in-frame clones only, minus some. Among under 200,000 clones listed, under 90% were seen once. The sequenced material came from PBMCs or T cells enriched from blood (not recorded which). The receptors stem from a woman aged 60-75 years who had recovered from COVID-19. Each CDR3 is given with its conserved first and last residue. Each record gives: CDR3 DNA, CDR3 protein, clone size, D gene, V gene, J gene. A D gene is named only where the DNA matches it firmly. The size entry is marked missing in some rows and otherwise reads once, few, many or a size class.

TGTGCCAGCAGCACCGGGACACCTAACACTGAAGCTTTCTTT,CASSTGTPNTEAFF,-,-,TRBV11-3,TRBJ1-1
TGTGCCAGCAGCAAAGTTGGTAGCGGGGGAATACATCGCTATTCCGAGCAGTTCTTC,CASSKVGSGGIHRYSEQFF,-,-,TRBV21-1,TRBJ2-1
TGTGCCAGCAGCCCACAGGGGCACGTGAACACTGAAGCTTTCTTT,CASSPQGHVNTEAFF,many,TRBD1,TRBV9,TRBJ1-1
TGTGCCAGCAGCACGGGGGGGGCGGTGGTGCAGTACTTC,CASSTGGAVVQYF,-,TRBD2,TRBV6-5,TRBJ2-7
TGCAGCGTGACCGGGACAGGGAATTACAATGAGCAGTTCTTC,CSVTGTGNYNEQFF,once,TRBD1,TRBV29-1,TRBJ2-1
TGTGCCAGCAGGGACTCAGGACGATACGAGCAGTACTTC,CASRDSGRYEQYF,-,-,TRBV7-8,TRBJ2-7
TGTGCCAGCAGCTTGCAGCGGGGGACCACAGATACGCAGTATTTT,CASSLQRGTTDTQYF,few,TRBD2,TRBV7-2,TRBJ2-3
TGTGCCAGCAGTCGACCGGGACTTCCACCCCTCCACTTT,CASSRPGLPPLHF,-,-,TRBV27,TRBJ1-6
TGTGCCATCAGTGATGAGGCCCGCCTTCACACCTTC,CAISDEARLHTF,-,-,TRBV10-3,TRBJ1-2
TGTGCCAGCAGCAAAGACAGGGGTTGCTACACCTTC,CASSKDRGCYTF,-,-,TRBV21-1,TRBJ1-2
TGTGCCAGCAGCTTAAAAGGAGTAGGGGACACTGAAGCTTTCTTT,CASSLKGVGDTEAFF,-,-,TRBV11-2,TRBJ1-1
TGTGCCAGCAGCCCATTCCGGACAGTTCAAGAGACCCAGTACTTC,CASSPFRTVQETQYF,-,-,TRBV7-9,TRBJ2-5
TGTGCCAGTAGTAAACAAACAGGGGGCTGGGGCTACACCTTC,CASSKQTGGWGYTF,-,TRBD1,TRBV19,TRBJ1-2
TGTGCCAGCAGCTCAAGGTTGGGGGGGAGGACAGGGGAATACTATGGCTACACCTTC,CASSSRLGGRTGEYYGYTF,-,-,TRBV21-1,TRBJ1-2
TGCGCCAGCCGCGGGACTCCGAACACCGGGGAGCTGTTTTTT,CASRGTPNTGELFF,-,-,TRBV5-1,TRBJ2-2